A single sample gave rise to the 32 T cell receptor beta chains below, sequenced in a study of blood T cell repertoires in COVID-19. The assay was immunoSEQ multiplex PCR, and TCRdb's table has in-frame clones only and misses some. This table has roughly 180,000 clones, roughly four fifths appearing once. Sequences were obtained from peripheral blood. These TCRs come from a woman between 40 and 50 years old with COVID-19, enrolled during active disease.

CDR3 amino acids: CASSLAGDEQFF. The CDR3 region has the DNA TGCGCCAGCAGCCTAGCAGGGGATGAGCAGTTCTTC. The V gene is TRBV5-1, the J gene TRBJ2-1, with TRBD1 as a possible D gene (6 bases). There are 12 residues in the CDR3. Germline V lookup: CDR1 SGHRS, CDR2 YFSETQ. Trimming cost V 4 bases and J 8 bases, with 10 bases left between them.

CDR3 region: CASSPEGGLPPDTQYF. The CDR3 DNA follows: TGCGCCAGCAGCCCGGAGGGCGGGCTCCCCCCAGATACGCAGTATTTT. The chain uses TRBV5-1 and TRBJ2-3, with D tentatively TRBD2 (6 bases). CDR3 length: 16 residues. V lost 4 bases, J lost 4 bases, and 19 bases lay in between. Germline CDR1 is SGHRS and CDR2 is YFSETQ.

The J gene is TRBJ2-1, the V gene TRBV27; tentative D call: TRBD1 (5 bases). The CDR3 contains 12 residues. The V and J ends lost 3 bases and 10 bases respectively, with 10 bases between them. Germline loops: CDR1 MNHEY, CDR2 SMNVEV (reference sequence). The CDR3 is CASSFDSHEQFF. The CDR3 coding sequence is TGTGCCAGCAGTTTCGACAGTCACGAGCAGTTCTTC.

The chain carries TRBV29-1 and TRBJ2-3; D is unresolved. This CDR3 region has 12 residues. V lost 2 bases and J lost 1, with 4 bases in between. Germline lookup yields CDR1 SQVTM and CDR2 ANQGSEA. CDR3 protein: CSVESGTDTQYF. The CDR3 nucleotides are TGCAGCGTTGAATCGGGCACAGATACGCAGTATTTT.

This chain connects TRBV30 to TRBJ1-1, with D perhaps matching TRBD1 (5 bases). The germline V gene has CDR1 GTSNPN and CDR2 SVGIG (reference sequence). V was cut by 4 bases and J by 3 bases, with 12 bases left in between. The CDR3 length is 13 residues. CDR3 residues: CAWNQGFDTEAFF. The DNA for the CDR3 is TGTGCCTGGAATCAGGGATTCGACACTGAAGCTTTCTTT.

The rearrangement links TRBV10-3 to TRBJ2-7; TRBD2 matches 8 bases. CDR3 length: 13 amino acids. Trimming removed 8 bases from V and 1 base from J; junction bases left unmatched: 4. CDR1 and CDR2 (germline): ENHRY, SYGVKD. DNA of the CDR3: TGTGCCATCGGTCGGGAGGGATCCTACGAGCAGTACTTC. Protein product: CAIGREGSYEQYF.

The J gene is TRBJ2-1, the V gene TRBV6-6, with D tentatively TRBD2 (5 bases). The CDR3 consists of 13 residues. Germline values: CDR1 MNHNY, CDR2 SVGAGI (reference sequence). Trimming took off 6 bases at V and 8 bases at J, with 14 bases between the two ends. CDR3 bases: TGTGCCAGCAGCCTAGCCCAAGGGTATGAGCAGTTCTTC. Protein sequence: CASSLAQGYEQFF.

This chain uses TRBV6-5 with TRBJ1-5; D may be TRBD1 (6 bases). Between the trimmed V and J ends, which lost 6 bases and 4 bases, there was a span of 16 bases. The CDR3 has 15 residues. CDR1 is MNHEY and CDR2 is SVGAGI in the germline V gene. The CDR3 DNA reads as TGTGCCAGCAGAGATACCGGGCAGGGGAATCAGCCCCAGCATTTT. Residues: CASRDTGQGNQPQHF.

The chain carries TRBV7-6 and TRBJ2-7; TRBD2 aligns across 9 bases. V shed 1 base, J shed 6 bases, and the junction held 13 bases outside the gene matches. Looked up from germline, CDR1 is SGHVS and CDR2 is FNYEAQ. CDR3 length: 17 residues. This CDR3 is CASSLGREGLKNGEQYF. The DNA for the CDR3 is TGTGCCAGCAGCTTAGGGCGGGAGGGCCTAAAAAACGGCGAGCAGTACTTC.

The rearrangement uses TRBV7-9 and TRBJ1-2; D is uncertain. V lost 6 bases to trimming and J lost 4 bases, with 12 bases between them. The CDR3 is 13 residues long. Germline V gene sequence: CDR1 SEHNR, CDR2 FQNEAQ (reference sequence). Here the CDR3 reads CASRSGLSYGYTF. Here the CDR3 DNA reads TGTGCCAGCAGGTCGGGATTGAGCTATGGCTACACCTTC.

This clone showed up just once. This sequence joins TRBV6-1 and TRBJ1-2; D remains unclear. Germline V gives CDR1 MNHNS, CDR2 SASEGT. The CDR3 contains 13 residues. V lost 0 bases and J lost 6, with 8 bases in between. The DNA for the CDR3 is TGTGCCAGCAGTGAAGCGGGGAGGGATGGCTACACCTTC. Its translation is CASSEAGRDGYTF.

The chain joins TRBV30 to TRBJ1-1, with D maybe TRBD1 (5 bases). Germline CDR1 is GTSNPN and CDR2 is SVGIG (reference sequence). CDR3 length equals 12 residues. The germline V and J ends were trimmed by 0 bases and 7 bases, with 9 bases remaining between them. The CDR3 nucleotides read TGTGCCTGGAGTGTGGGGCCCTTTGAAGCTTTCTTT. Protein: CAWSVGPFEAFF.

CDR3 nucleotides: TGTGCCAGCAGTGAGGGGGCAGGGAGTGGGTCACCCCTCCACTTT. Translated: CASSEGAGSGSPLHF. The chain is built from TRBV6-1 and TRBJ1-6, with a tentative D call TRBD1 (6 bases). V gave up 3 bases and J gave up 10 bases, with 16 bases separating them. CDR3 length: 15 residues. In germline, CDR1 is MNHNS, CDR2 SASEGT.

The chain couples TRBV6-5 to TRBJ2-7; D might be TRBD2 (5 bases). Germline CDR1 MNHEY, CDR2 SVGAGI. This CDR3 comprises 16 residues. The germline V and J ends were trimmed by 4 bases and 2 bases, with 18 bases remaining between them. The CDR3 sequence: CASSSNGLDWAYEQYF. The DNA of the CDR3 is TGTGCCAGCAGTTCCAATGGATTGGACTGGGCCTACGAGCAGTACTTC.

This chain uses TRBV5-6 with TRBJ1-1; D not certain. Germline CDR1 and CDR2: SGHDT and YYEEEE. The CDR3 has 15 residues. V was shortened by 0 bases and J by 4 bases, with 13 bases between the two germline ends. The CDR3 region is CASSLVGTVATEAFF. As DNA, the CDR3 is TGTGCCAGCAGCTTGGTCGGAACAGTTGCCACTGAAGCTTTCTTT.

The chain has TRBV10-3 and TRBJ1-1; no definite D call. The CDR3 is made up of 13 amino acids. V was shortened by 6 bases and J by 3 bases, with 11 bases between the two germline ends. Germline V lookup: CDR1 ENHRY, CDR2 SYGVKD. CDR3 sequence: CAIRAQIYTEAFF. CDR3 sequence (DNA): TGTGCCATCAGGGCACAAATTTACACTGAAGCTTTCTTT.

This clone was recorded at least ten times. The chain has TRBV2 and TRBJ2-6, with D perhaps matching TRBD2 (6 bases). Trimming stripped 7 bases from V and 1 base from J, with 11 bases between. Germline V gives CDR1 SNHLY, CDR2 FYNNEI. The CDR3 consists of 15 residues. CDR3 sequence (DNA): TGTGCCAGCACTAAACGGGAGTCTGGGGCCAACGTCCTGACTTTC. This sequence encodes CASTKRESGANVLTF.

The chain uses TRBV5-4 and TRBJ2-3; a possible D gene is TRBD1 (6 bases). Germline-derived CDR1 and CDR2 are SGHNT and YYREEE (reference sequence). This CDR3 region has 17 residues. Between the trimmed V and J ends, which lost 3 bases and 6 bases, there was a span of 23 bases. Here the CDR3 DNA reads TGTGCCAGCAGCTCCCAACAGGGATTCCCGACCGATGATACGCAGTATTTT. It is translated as CASSSQQGFPTDDTQYF.

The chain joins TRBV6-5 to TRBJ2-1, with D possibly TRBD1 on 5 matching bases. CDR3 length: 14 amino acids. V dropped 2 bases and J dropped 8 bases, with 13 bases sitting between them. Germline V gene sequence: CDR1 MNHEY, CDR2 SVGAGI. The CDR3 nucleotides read TGTGCCAGCAGTTACGGGCAGGGATTCGATGAGCAGTTCTTC. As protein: CASSYGQGFDEQFF.

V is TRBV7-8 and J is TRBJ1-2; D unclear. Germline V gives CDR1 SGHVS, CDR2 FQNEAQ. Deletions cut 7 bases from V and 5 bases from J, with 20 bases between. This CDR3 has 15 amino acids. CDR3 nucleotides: TGTGCCAGCACCCTACTCCAGGCAGGCCGATATGGCTACACCTTC. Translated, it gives CASTLLQAGRYGYTF.

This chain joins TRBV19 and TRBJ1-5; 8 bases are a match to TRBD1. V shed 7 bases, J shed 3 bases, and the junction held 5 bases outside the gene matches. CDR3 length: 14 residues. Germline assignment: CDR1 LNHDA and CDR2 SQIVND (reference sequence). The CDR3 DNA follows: TGTGCCAGTACCCCGACAGGGGTCAATCAGCCCCAGCATTTT. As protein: CASTPTGVNQPQHF.

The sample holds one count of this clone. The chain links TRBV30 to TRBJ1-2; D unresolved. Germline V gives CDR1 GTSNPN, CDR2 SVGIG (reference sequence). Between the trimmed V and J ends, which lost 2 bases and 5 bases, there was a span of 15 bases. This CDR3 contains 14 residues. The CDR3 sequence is CAWSPPGRFYGYTF. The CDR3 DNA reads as TGTGCCTGGAGTCCCCCGGGTCGTTTTTATGGCTACACCTTC.

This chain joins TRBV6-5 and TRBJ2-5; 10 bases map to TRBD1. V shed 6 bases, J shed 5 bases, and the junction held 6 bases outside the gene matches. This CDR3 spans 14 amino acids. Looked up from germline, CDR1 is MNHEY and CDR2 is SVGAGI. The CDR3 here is CASRKDRGHETQYF. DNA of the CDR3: TGTGCCAGCAGGAAAGACAGGGGGCACGAGACCCAGTACTTC.

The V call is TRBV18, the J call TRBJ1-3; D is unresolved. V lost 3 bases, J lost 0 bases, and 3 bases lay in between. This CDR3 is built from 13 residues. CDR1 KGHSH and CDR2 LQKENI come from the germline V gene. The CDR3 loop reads CASSPSSGNTIYF. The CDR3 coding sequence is TGTGCCAGCTCACCGAGCTCTGGAAACACCATATATTTT.

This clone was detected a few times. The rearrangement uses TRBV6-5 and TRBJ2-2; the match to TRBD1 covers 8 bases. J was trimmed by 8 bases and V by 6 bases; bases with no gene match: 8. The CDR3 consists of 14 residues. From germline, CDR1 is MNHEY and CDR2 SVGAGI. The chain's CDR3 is CASSPTGVTGELFF. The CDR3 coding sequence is TGTGCCAGCAGCCCGACAGGGGTTACTGGGGAGCTGTTTTTT.

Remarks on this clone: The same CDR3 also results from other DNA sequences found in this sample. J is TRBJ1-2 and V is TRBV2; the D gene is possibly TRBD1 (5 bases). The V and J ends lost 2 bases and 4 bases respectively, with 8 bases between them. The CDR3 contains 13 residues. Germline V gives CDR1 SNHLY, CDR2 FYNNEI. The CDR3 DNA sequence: TGTGCCAGCAGTGAAACAGGACCCTATGGCTACACCTTC. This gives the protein CASSETGPYGYTF.

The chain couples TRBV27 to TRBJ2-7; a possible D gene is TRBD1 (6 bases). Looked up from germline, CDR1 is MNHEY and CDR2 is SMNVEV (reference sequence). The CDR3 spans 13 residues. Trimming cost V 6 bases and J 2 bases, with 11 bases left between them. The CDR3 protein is CASRRGSAYEQYF. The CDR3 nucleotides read TGTGCCAGCAGAAGGGGGTCTGCCTACGAGCAGTACTTC.

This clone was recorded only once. CDR3: CASCNPPGGYTF. In DNA, the CDR3 is TGTGCCAGCTGCAATCCCCCGGGGGGCTACACCTTC. The chain carries TRBV2 and TRBJ1-2; D not resolved. Germline CDR1 SNHLY, CDR2 FYNNEI. The V end lost 8 bases, the J end lost 8 bases, and 15 bases lay between the germline ends. This CDR3 comprises 12 residues.

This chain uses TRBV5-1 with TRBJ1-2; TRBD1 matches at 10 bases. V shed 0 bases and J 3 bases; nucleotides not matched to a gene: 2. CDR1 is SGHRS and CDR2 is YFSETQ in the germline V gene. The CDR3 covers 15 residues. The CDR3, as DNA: TGCGCCAGCAGCTTGGGACAGGGGGCGGACTATGGCTACACCTTC. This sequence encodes CASSLGQGADYGYTF.

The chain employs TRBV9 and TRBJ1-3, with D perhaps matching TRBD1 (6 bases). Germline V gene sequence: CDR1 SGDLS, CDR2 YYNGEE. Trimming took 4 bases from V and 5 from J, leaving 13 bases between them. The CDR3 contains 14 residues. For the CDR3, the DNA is TGTGCCAGCAGCCGGACAGCTCAGAGAAACACCATATATTTT. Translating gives CASSRTAQRNTIYF.

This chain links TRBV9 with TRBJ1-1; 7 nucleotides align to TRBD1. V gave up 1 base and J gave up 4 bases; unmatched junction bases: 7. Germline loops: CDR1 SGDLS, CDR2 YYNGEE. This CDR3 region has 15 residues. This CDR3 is CASSVSGGSSTEAFF. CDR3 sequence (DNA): TGTGCCAGCAGCGTATCAGGGGGTAGTAGCACTGAAGCTTTCTTT.

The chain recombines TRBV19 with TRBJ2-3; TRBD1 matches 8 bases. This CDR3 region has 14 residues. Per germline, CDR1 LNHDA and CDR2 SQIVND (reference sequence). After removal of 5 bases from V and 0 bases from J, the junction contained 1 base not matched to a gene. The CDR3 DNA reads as TGTGCCAGTAGTCAGGGGGCTAGCACAGATACGCAGTATTTT. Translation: CASSQGASTDTQYF.